The T cell receptor beta chain under discussion was sequenced for a study of blood T cell repertoires in COVID-19. Study summary: Acute-phase and convalescent COVID-19 samples originated in the United States, Italy and Spain. The cDNA or gDNA used as material had been derived from T cells, B-cell-depleted T cells, or PBMCs.

Method: immunoSEQ multiplex PCR; TCRdb's copy keeps in-frame clones and lacks some. The sample includes 300,000 or so clones, around 87% of them seen just once. The CDR3 is made up of 16 amino acids. CDR1 and CDR2 from the germline V gene are SGHTS and YDEGEE. V lost 4 bases and J lost 0, with 16 bases in between. The material sequenced was peripheral blood. The rearrangement joins TRBV5-8 to TRBJ1-1; a weak D match, TRBD1 (5 bases). This sequence was found in a woman aged 45-60 years who had recovered from COVID-19. The CDR3 nucleotides are TGTGCCAGCAGCCCCCAGGGTCTGGTCCTGAACACTGAAGCTTTCTTT. It codes for CASSPQGLVLNTEAFF.